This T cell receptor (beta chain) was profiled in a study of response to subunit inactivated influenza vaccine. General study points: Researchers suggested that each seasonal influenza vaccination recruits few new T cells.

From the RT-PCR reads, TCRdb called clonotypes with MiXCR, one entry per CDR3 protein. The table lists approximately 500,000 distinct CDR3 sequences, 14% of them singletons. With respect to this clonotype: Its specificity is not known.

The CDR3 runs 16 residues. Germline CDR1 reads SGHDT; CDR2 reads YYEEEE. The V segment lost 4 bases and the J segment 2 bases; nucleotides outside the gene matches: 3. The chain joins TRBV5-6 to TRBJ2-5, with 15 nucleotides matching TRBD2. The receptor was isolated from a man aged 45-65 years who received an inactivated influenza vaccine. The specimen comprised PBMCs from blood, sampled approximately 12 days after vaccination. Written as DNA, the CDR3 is TGTGCCAGCAGCATTGGACTAGCGGGAGGGCAAGAGACCCAGTACTTC. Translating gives CASSIGLAGGQETQYF.